The TCR beta chain under discussion was sequenced for a study of early T cells in non-severe SARS-CoV-2 infection. The table lists this clonotype with many counts. Its antigen is still unknown. Study results and caveats: CD4 and private specificities were missed by VDJdb matching, which favored anti-spike CD8 responses.

In germline, CDR1 is SGHRS, CDR2 YFSETQ. Trimming stripped 0 bases from V and 0 bases from J, with 7 bases between. The CDR3 consists of 15 residues. From the 5' RACE reads, TCRdb called clonotypes with MiXCR, one entry per CDR3 protein. The data show approximately 88,000 distinct CDR3 sequences, with around 15% seen just once and 1.4% held by the top ten. This receptor was taken from an adult who was a healthcare worker with PCR-confirmed SARS-CoV-2 infection or an uninfected control (not recorded which). The gene calls are TRBV5-1 and TRBJ1-5, with D uncertain. The sequencing input was whole blood. CDR3 region: CASSLDIFSNQPQHF. CDR3 nucleotide sequence: TGCGCCAGCAGCTTGGACATTTTTAGCAATCAGCCCCAGCATTTT.